This is a list of T cell receptor beta chains from one sample in a study of T cells in tumors and immune-related adverse events. Method: immunoSEQ multiplex PCR; TCRdb's copy keeps in-frame clones and lacks some. The data show about 4,300 clones, around 82% seen once. Sequencing used skin tissue, obtained from a patient treated with anti-PD-1 therapy. These receptors were collected from a female donor with metastatic renal cell carcinoma. Each CDR3 is given with its conserved first and last residue. Fields, in order: D gene, J gene, CDR3 length, V gene, clone size, CDR3 protein, CDR3 DNA. The D gene is left open where the match is weak. Size values are once, few and many counts, or a class for expanded clones, and some rows have none.

-,TRBJ1-3,14,TRBV19,-,CASPTGGDRNTIYF,TGTGCCAGCCCTACCGGGGGGGATAGAAACACCATATATTTT
-,TRBJ2-1,15,TRBV7-2,-,CASSLGSGNYNEQFF,TGTGCCAGCAGCTTAGGGTCAGGAAACTACAATGAGCAGTTCTTC
TRBD1,TRBJ1-1,14,TRBV9,once,CASSVGQGESEAFF,TGTGCCAGCAGCGTAGGTCAGGGGGAGTCCGAAGCTTTCTTT
-,TRBJ1-2,13,TRBV2,-,CASSDGTLYGYTF,TGTGCCAGCAGTGACGGGACCCTTTATGGCTACACCTTC
-,TRBJ1-2,16,TRBV28,-,CASSLSGTQANYGYTF,TGTGCCAGCAGCCTGTCCGGGACACAAGCTAACTATGGCTACACCTTC
TRBD2,TRBJ2-7,16,TRBV19,once,CASSIQSSGISYEQYF,TGTGCCAGTAGTATTCAGAGTAGCGGGATATCCTACGAGCAGTACTTC
TRBD1,TRBJ2-3,15,TRBV18,-,CASSPPLQGTDTQYF,TGTGCCAGCTCACCACCACTACAGGGGACAGATACGCAGTATTTT
-,TRBJ2-1,16,TRBV4-3,-,CASSQVGRSSYNEQFF,TGCGCCAGCAGCCAAGTGGGACGGAGCTCCTACAATGAGCAGTTCTTC
TRBD2,TRBJ2-5,13,TRBV2,-,CASSEGGRETQYF,TGTGCCAGCAGTGAGGGGGGGAGGGAGACCCAATACTTC
TRBD1,TRBJ1-1,17,TRBV28,-,CASSLQGARRPNTEAFF,TGTGCCAGCAGCCTACAGGGGGCGCGAAGGCCGAACACTGAAGCTTTCTTT
-,TRBJ2-2,15,TRBV11-3,-,CASRKARGNTGELFF,TGTGCCAGCAGAAAGGCTAGGGGTAACACCGGGGAGCTGTTTTTT
-,TRBJ1-1,15,TRBV7-9,-,CASSDPGHLNTEAFF,TGTGCCAGCAGCGACCCGGGACACCTGAACACTGAAGCTTTCTTT
-,TRBJ1-1,16,TRBV13,-,CASSSQGQGINTEAFF,TGTGCCAGCAGCTCACAAGGGCAGGGAATTAACACTGAAGCTTTCTTT
TRBD2,TRBJ2-1,16,TRBV19,-,CASSIPLAVKYNEQFF,TGTGCCAGTAGTATCCCGCTAGCGGTGAAGTACAATGAGCAGTTCTTC
-,TRBJ1-1,15,TRBV2,-,CASSARIWGNTEAFF,TGTGCCAGCAGTGCTAGAATTTGGGGGAACACTGAAGCTTTCTTT
-,TRBJ2-7,13,TRBV28,-,CASSLGDLYEQYF,TGTGCCAGCAGTTTAGGGGACCTATACGAGCAGTACTTC
-,TRBJ1-1,16,TRBV7-9,once,CASSPDPGTENTEAFF,TGTGCCAGCAGCCCAGACCCCGGGACGGAGAACACTGAAGCTTTCTTT
-,TRBJ1-2,13,TRBV4-1,-,CASSQDLGDGYTF,TGCGCCAGCAGCCAAGATCTTGGGGATGGCTACACCTTC
TRBD1,TRBJ2-1,16,TRBV25-1,-,CASSTAAQQGHNEQFF,TGTGCCAGCAGTACCGCGGCCCAACAGGGGCACAATGAGCAGTTCTTC
-,TRBJ1-2,15,TRBV18,once,CASSLESTVNYGYTF,TGTGCCAGCTCCCTCGAGTCCACAGTGAACTATGGCTACACCTTC
-,TRBJ2-3,13,TRBV18,-,CASSSRLTDTQYF,TGTGCCAGCTCATCCCGCCTCACAGATACGCAGTATTTT
TRBD2,TRBJ2-1,19,TRBV5-1,few,CASSLVPSGRGSTYNEQFF,TGCGCCAGCAGCTTGGTGCCTAGCGGGAGAGGGTCCACCTACAATGAGCAGTTCTTC
TRBD2,TRBJ2-1,17,TRBV4-1,-,CASSQDLGTSDYNEQFF,TGCGCCAGCAGCCAAGACTTGGGGACTAGCGACTACAATGAGCAGTTCTTC
TRBD2,TRBJ2-3,18,TRBV19,-,CASSSKATSGISTDTQYF,TGTGCCAGTAGTTCAAAGGCTACTAGCGGGATTAGCACAGATACGCAGTATTTT
TRBD2,TRBJ2-2,15,TRBV6-5,once,CASLPGLDNTGELFF,TGTGCCAGCCTACCGGGACTAGATAACACCGGGGAGCTGTTTTTT
TRBD1,TRBJ1-5,16,TRBV18,-,CASSPGTAYSNQPQHF,TGTGCCAGCTCACCAGGGACAGCATATAGCAATCAGCCCCAGCATTTT
-,TRBJ1-1,13,TRBV7-6,-,CASSLGLYTEAFF,TGTGCCAGCAGCTTGGGCCTTTACACTGAAGCTTTCTTT
-,TRBJ1-3,15,TRBV28,-,CASSALTASGNTIYF,TGTGCCAGCAGTGCCCTGACAGCCTCTGGAAACACCATATATTTT
TRBD2,TRBJ2-1,14,TRBV6-1,-,CASSFSGGYNEQFF,TGTGCCAGCAGTTTTAGCGGGGGGTACAATGAGCAGTTCTTC
TRBD1,TRBJ2-7,16,TRBV7-9,-,CASSLDDRGLSYEQYF,TGTGCCAGCAGCTTGGATGACAGGGGACTCTCCTACGAGCAGTACTTC
-,TRBJ1-4,13,TRBV6-6,-,CASKRIFAEKLFF,TGTGCCAGCAAGAGGATATTTGCTGAAAAACTGTTTTTT
-,TRBJ1-5,14,TRBV19,-,CASRRETVNQPQHF,TGTGCCAGTAGAAGGGAGACAGTGAATCAGCCCCAGCATTTT
-,TRBJ1-1,15,TRBV30,once,CAWSGSRGMNTEAFF,TGTGCCTGGAGTGGGAGCAGGGGTATGAACACTGAAGCTTTCTTT
TRBD1,TRBJ2-4,13,TRBV6-6,-,CASNTGAAGIQYF,TGTGCCAGCAACACAGGGGCCGCTGGCATTCAGTACTTC
-,TRBJ2-1,11,TRBV10-1,-,CASKRFGEQFF,TGCGCCAGCAAACGGTTTGGTGAGCAGTTCTTC
-,TRBJ2-1,15,TRBV11-2,once,CASRNPFRGRNEQFF,TGTGCCAGCAGGAACCCCTTTAGAGGGAGGAATGAGCAGTTCTTC
TRBD2,TRBJ2-7,16,TRBV7-9,-,CASSPHTRAGVHEQYF,TGTGCCAGCAGCCCCCATACCCGAGCGGGAGTCCACGAGCAGTACTTC